Listed below are T cell receptor beta chains from one sample, sequenced in a study of OX40 agonist ivuxolimab in advanced cancers. Data came from immunoSEQ multiplex PCR; TCRdb stores just in-frame clones and leaves some out. The profile covers about 87,000 clones, with 85% to 90% appearing a single time and around 1.5% taken by the ten largest. The material was CD4+ or CD8+ T cells sorted from blood, obtained in a trial of the OX40 agonist ivuxolimab. The receptors were gathered from an adult with an advanced solid tumor such as melanoma, head and neck, liver or kidney cancer. The CDR3 runs from the conserved cysteine through the conserved F or W. Fields, in order: CDR3 length, J gene, V gene, D gene, clone size, CDR3 DNA, CDR3 protein. The D gene is left open where the match is weak. Only part of the rows carry a size: once, few, many, or a class if the clone is expanded.

13,TRBJ2-3,TRBV7-2,.,.,TGTGCCAGCAGCCCCAGGGGCACAGATACGCAGTATTTT,CASSPRGTDTQYF
13,TRBJ1-2,TRBV5-6,TRBD1,.,TGTGCCAGCGACAGGGGCTCTAACTATGGCTACACCTTC,CASDRGSNYGYTF
15,TRBJ2-5,TRBV7-2,.,once,TGTGCCAGCAGATCTACAGGGCCCGCCACGGGGACCCAGTACTTC,CASRSTGPATGTQYF
17,TRBJ1-5,TRBV5-6,TRBD1,.,TGTGCCAGCAGCTTGAGGGGGACAGGGTATAGCAATCAGCCCCAGCATTTT,CASSLRGTGYSNQPQHF
15,TRBJ2-3,TRBV7-6,.,.,TGTGCCAGCAGACCCACTGGGAGCGACACAGATACGCAGTATTTT,CASRPTGSDTDTQYF
11,TRBJ1-2,TRBV30,.,once,TGTGCCTGGAGTGTGGGTGGGGGGTACACCTTC,CAWSVGGGYTF
14,TRBJ2-3,TRBV5-1,TRBD1,once,TGCGCCAGCAGCCAACAGGGGGCGGCAGATACGCAGTATTTT,CASSQQGAADTQYF
14,TRBJ2-7,TRBV15,.,few,TGTGCCACCAGCGGGGGGACTGTTCCCTACGAGCAGTACTTC,CATSGGTVPYEQYF
15,TRBJ2-6,TRBV25-1,.,.,TGTGCCAGCAGTGAAGGGCTAGCTGGGGCCAACGTCCTGACTTTC,CASSEGLAGANVLTF
15,TRBJ2-1,TRBV5-1,TRBD2,few,TGCGCCAGCAGGATAGCGGGAGGGCCCTTCGATGAGCAGTTCTTC,CASRIAGGPFDEQFF
18,TRBJ2-1,TRBV5-4,TRBD2,.,TGTGCCAGCAGCTCCCTTTCTAGCGGCTTAAGCTCCTACAATGAGCAGTTCTTC,CASSSLSSGLSSYNEQFF
13,TRBJ2-7,TRBV29-1,.,.,TGCAGCGTTGAAGTCGATTCAGGGGGGGAGCAGTACTTC,CSVEVDSGGEQYF
15,TRBJ1-5,TRBV15,.,.,TGTGCCACCAGCCCCAGCCCACTTAGCAATCAGCCCCAGCATTTT,CATSPSPLSNQPQHF
14,TRBJ2-1,TRBV2,.,.,TGTGCCACCCAGTGGCAGGGAAGGGAAAATGAGCAGTTCTTC,CATQWQGRENEQFF
15,TRBJ2-5,TRBV4-1,.,.,TGCGCCAGCAGCCAAGATGTAGGCGGCATAGTGGAGCAGTACTTC,CASSQDVGGIVEQYF
14,TRBJ2-1,TRBV7-3,TRBD2,.,TGTGCCAGCGGATCTAGCGGGGTGTACAATGAGCAGTTCTTC,CASGSSGVYNEQFF
14,TRBJ2-5,TRBV14,.,.,TGTGCCAGCAGCCCACGACAGCTTCAAGAGACCCAGTACTTC,CASSPRQLQETQYF
16,TRBJ2-7,TRBV19,TRBD1,.,TGTGCCAGTAGTATAGGATCCCAGGGGGCGGCCTACGAGCAGTACTTC,CASSIGSQGAAYEQYF
15,TRBJ2-3,TRBV4-1,TRBD1,once,TGCGCCAGCAGCCCGAACAGGGGGACCTTAGATACGCAGTATTTT,CASSPNRGTLDTQYF
18,TRBJ2-5,TRBV2,TRBD2,.,TGTGCCAGCAAACGTAGACGGCTAGCGGGGGGACCCCAAGAGACCCAGTACTTC,CASKRRRLAGGPQETQYF
15,TRBJ1-5,TRBV19,.,.,TGTGCCAGTAGTATCCCCCGCACAGGGAGACAGCCCCAGCATTTT,CASSIPRTGRQPQHF
16,TRBJ2-2,TRBV7-2,TRBD1,.,TGTGCCAGCAGAAAAAGGGGGCAGGGGATAACCGGGGAGCTGTTTTTT,CASRKRGQGITGELFF
15,TRBJ2-5,TRBV18,TRBD2,.,TGTGCCAGCTCGCAGAGGACTAGCGGCCAAGAGACCCAGTACTTC,CASSQRTSGQETQYF
14,TRBJ1-3,TRBV2,.,.,TGTGCCAGCAGACAGGGAGGATCTGGAAACACCATATATTTT,CASRQGGSGNTIYF
12,TRBJ2-1,TRBV7-2,.,.,TGTGCCAGCAGCTTATTAGCGCAGGTGCAGTTCTTC,CASSLLAQVQFF
14,TRBJ1-2,TRBV6-5,.,.,TGTGCCAGCAGTTACGGCGGCGGTAGGGGTGGCTACACCTTC,CASSYGGGRGGYTF
15,TRBJ1-1,TRBV19,.,.,TGTGCCAGTAGGAAGAATGGTGTGAGGAACACTGAAGCTTTCTTT,CASRKNGVRNTEAFF
14,TRBJ1-6,TRBV5-1,TRBD1,.,TGCGCCAGCAGCCAAAGGACAGGGGATTCACCCCTCCACTTT,CASSQRTGDSPLHF
15,TRBJ2-5,TRBV7-2,.,.,TGTGCCAGCAGCCCCGGGGGTAGCGGCTCCAGGACCCAGTACTTC,CASSPGGSGSRTQYF
14,TRBJ2-1,TRBV7-2,.,.,TGTGCCAGCAGCTTAGCCCCGGGATACAATGAGCAGTTCTTC,CASSLAPGYNEQFF
15,TRBJ2-3,TRBV6-1,.,.,TGTGCCAGCAGTGTAACTTTCCAGATCACAGATACGCAGTATTTT,CASSVTFQITDTQYF
15,TRBJ2-3,TRBV6-5,.,.,TGTGCCAGCAGTTACGCCTCATATCTAGCGGATACGCAGTATTTT,CASSYASYLADTQYF
16,TRBJ2-1,TRBV19,TRBD2,.,TGTGCCAGTAGTATACTAGCGGGAGGGCCGGGGAATGAGCAGTTCTTC,CASSILAGGPGNEQFF
14,TRBJ2-5,TRBV14,.,.,TGTGCCAGCAGCCAAGATCTTATCTCAGAGACCCAGTACTTC,CASSQDLISETQYF
13,TRBJ1-1,TRBV9,.,.,TGTGCCAGCAGCGTAGGGTCAGTCACTGAAGCTTTCTTT,CASSVGSVTEAFF
14,TRBJ2-5,TRBV6-1,TRBD1,many,TGTGCCAGCAGTGCGGGACAGGGGCTAGAGACCCAGTACTTC,CASSAGQGLETQYF
16,TRBJ2-5,TRBV7-6,TRBD2,.,TGTGCCAGCAGCTTAGACGGGGGAGGGCGACAAGAGACCCAGTACTTC,CASSLDGGGRQETQYF